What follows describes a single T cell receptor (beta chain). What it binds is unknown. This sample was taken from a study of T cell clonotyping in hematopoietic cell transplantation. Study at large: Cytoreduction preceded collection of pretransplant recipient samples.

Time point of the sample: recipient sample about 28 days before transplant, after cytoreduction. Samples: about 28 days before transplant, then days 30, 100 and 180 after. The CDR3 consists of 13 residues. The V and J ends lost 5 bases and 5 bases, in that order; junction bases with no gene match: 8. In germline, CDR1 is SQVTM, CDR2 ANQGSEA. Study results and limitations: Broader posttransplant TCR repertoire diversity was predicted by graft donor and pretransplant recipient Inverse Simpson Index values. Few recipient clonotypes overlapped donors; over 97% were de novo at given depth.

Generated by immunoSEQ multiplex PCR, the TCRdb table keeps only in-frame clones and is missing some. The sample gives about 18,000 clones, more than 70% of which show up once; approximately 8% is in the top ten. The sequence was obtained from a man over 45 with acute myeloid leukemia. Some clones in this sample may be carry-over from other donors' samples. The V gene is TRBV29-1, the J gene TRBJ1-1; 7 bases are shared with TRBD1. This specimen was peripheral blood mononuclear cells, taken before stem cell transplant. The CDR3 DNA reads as TGCAGCGTTACCACAGGGGTAAGGACTGAAGCTTTCTTT. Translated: CSVTTGVRTEAFF.